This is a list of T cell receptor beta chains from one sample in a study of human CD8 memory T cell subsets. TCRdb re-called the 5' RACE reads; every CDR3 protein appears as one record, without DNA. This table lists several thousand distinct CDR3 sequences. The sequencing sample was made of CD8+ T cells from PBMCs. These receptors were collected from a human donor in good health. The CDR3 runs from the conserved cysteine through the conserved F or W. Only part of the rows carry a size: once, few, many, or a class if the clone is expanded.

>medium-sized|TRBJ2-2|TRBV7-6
CASSTVGPNTGELFF
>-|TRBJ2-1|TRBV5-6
CASSLEGRLLGQFF
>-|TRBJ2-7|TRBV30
CAFDRTGYEQYF
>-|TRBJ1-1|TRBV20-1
CSAGTGMNTEAFF
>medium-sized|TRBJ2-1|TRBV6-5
CASSYEAETYNEQFF
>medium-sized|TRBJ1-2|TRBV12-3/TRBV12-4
CASSPLTISYGYTF
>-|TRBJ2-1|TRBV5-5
CASSPEGPTYNEQFF
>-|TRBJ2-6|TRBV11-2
CASSLDYDRASSGANVLTF
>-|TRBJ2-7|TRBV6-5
CASIDRENYEQYF
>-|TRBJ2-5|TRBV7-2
CASSLLDWQSEETQYF
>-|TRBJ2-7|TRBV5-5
CASSLSGGSSYEQYF
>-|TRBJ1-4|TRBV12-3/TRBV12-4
CASTPGRGVLISEKLFF
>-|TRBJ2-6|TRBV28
CASCGVELTGANVLTF
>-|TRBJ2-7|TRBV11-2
CASSSPPAEQYF
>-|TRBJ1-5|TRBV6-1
CAASIRRGAQPQHF
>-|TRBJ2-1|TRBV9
CASSLGGFSYNEQFF
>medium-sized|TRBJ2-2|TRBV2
CASSGAGFSTGELFF
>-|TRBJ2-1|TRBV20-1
CSALDGESSYNEQFF
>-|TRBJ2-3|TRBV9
CASSVEGQEFSTDTQYF
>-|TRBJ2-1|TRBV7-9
CASSSRAQSSYNEQFF
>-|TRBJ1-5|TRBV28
CASSSPAGIEPQHF
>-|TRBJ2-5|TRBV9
CASSTQGLGETQYF
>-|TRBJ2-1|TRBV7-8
CASSLRGGGQGTYNEQFF
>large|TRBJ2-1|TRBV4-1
CASSQDLASSYNEQFF
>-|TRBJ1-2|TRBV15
CATSTDRGSYYGYTF
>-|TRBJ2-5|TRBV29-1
CSVLRGREGETQYF
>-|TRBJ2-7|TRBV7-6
CASSPSLAEEAYEQYF
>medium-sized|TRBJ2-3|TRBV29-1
CSVDGLATDTQYF
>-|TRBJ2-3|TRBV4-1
CASSQGDRTITDTQYF
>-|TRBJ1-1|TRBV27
CASSLSVGQRNTEAFF
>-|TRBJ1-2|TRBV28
CASTRRGTGFGYTF
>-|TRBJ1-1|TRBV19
CASSPALGGITEAFF
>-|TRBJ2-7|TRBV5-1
CASSSGQGPSYEQYF
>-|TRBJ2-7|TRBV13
CASSTARFAYEQYF
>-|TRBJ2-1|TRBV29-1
CSVGSGWNEQFF
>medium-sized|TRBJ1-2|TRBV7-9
CASSKTALIYGYTF
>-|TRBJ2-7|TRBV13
CASSSGGTSGYEQYF
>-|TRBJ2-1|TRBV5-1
CASSHDGLAGAGVNEQFF
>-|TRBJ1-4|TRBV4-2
CASSQDRGDEKLFF
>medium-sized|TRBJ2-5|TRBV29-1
CSVPAAATQYF
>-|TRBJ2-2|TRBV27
CASSLYLAENTGELFF
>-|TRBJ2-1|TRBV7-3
CASSLNPRTSGGPGNEQFF
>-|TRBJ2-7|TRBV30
CAWSVLTGNNEQYF